This paragraph reports one T cell receptor beta chain. This sample stems from a study of blood T cell repertoires in COVID-19. Participant age was roughly 18 to 95 years, and participants resided in approximately 25 US areas. Looked up from germline, CDR1 is SGHTA and CDR2 is FQGNSA. J lost 0 bases, V lost 3 bases, and 2 bases had no gene match. This CDR3 contains 16 residues. Per the original methods: Nucleated cell counts were estimated from reference gene primer amplification. TCRdb's table, derived via immunoSEQ multiplex PCR, lists solely in-frame clones and lacks some. Clone size and the V and J calls come from that table; the DNA yielded D and trimming. The repertoire includes approximately 170,000 clones, approximately 84% of them detected once, and 12% sits in the top ten.

The material sequenced was PBMCs or T cells enriched from blood (not recorded which). The chain carries TRBV7-2 and TRBJ2-7; 13 positions agree with TRBD2. The receptor comes from a man aged 50-60 years who had recovered from COVID-19. The chain's CDR3 is CASSLGLAGTSYEQYF. The CDR3 DNA reads as TGTGCCAGCAGCTTGGGACTAGCGGGGACCTCCTACGAGCAGTACTTC.